The entry that follows covers one T cell receptor beta chain sequence. Its antigen remains undetermined. One base away there is no much larger clone; base qualities are not given. The entry originates in a study of T cell responses to AZD1222 COVID-19 vaccine (dated by TCRdb to about 2021). As for the study more broadly: A total of 233 trial participants underwent TCR sequencing, of whom about 200 had received two doses of AZD1222 and roughly 26 had received two doses of the MenACWY control vaccine. Trial participants were enrolled into age subgroups of 18-55, 56-69 and 70-plus years, which contained around 150, 28 and 57 TCR-sequenced participants, respectively. Paper-wide results and their limitations: The vaccine-associated CD4 TCRs covered the entire spike protein, and the dominant responses fell in regions 160-218 and 743-854. In the small 56-69-year group, the increase in depth fell short of significance, most likely because of low power. Because no day 14 peak-response samples were available, repertoires were characterized only after the peak T cell response. Spike-specific TCR breadth and depth rose significantly after two AZD1222 doses compared with day 0 and with MenACWY recipients. Participants were mostly white British, with more females than males. The authors suggested clonal diversity may have been underestimated. Epitopes outside the regions mutated in the B.1.351 and B.1.1.7 variants were reportedly recognized by nearly half of the unique spike-specific TCRs. Conclusions about previously exposed vaccinees are limited because only 6 or 7 AZD1222 recipients were SARS-CoV-2 seropositive at baseline.

The CDR3 regions of human TCRbeta chains were subjected to immunosequencing. Per the authors' processing: Repertoire TCRs were matched against a reference library of SARS-CoV-2-specific TCRs generated with the MIRA antigen-specificity platform. Breadth meant the fraction of unique TCRs that were SARS-CoV-2-associated, whereas depth meant the fraction of total T cells that were SARS-CoV-2-associated. Each spike-specific TCR was assigned to its reactive spike region and to a CD4 or CD8 class using the MIRA data. Log10-transformed breadth and depth values were compared by one-way ANOVA with Sidak's multiple comparisons tests. TCRdb stores this immuneACCESS table with in-frame sequences only. Part of the clones is absent; in the studies checked, under half of the shortfall reflects unresolved V genes, and no reason is known for the rest. The V and J calls and the clone size are those of that table, but D and trimming were determined from the DNA. The sample table contains fewer than 130,000 clones; only one count was recorded for about 90% of them. The ten largest clones take up under 3% of the sample.

This specimen's time point label, per the study, means: about 28 days (+/-7) after the second vaccine dose. AZD1222 recipients whose second dose came at about 4 weeks and those whose second dose came at about 12 weeks were combined into one group, since spike-specific TCR depth and breadth did not differ between the two schedules. Vaccinee samples were obtained from the UK trials COV001 and COV002, which included a single-blind randomized controlled phase 2/3 trial of AZD1222 (ChAdOx1 nCoV-19) in healthy adults. For TCRbeta chain sequencing, PBMC samples were collected from trial participants at day 0 and at day 28 after the second dose. From cysteine to phenylalanine, the CDR3 is 15 amino acids long. Left in the record is the CDR3 DNA by itself, 45 bases read in frame from the first base. Reading the germline V gene gives CDR1 KGHDR and CDR2 SFDVKD. V trim: 4 bases; J trim: 3 bases; unmatched bases: 3.

The chain links TRBV24-1 with TRBJ1-1; 11 central bases correspond to TRBD1. The clonotype comes from an adult who received the AZD1222 COVID-19 vaccine. This specimen was peripheral blood, taken 28 days after the second AZD1222 dose. Here is the DNA: TGTGCCACCAGTGACCCGGGACAGGGGGACACTGAAGCTTTCTTT. This sequence encodes CATSDPGQGDTEAFF.